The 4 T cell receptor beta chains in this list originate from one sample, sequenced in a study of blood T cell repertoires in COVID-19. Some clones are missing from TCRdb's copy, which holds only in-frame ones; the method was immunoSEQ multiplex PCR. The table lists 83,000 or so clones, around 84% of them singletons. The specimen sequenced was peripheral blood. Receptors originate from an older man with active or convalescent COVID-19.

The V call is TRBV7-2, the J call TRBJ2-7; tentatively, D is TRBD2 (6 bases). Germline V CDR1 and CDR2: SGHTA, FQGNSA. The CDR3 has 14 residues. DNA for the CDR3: TGTGCCAGCAGCCTAGCGTCCTCGGGCTACGAGCAGTACGTC. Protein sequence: CASSLASSGYEQYV.

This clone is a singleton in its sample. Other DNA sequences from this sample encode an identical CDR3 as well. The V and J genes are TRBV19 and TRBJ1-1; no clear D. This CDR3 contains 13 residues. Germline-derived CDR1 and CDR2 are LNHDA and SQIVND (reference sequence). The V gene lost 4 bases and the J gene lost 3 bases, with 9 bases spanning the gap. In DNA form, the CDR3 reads TGTGCCAGTAGTACCACCGGGGACACTGAAGCTTTCTTT. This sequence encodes CASSTTGDTEAFF.

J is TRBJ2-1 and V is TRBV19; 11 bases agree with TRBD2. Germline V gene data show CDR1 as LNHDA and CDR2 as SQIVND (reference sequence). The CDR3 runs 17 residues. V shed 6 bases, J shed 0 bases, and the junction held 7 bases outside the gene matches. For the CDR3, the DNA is TGTGCCAGTAGCCAATGGACTAGCGGGTCCTCCTACAATGAGCAGTTCTTC. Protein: CASSQWTSGSSYNEQFF. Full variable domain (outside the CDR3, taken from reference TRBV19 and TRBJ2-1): DGGITQSPKYLFRKEGQNVTLSCEQNLNHDAMYWYRQDPGQGLRLIYYSQIVNDFQKGDIAEGYSVSREKKESFPLTVTSAQKNPTAFYLCASSQWTSGSSYNEQFFGPGTRLTVL.

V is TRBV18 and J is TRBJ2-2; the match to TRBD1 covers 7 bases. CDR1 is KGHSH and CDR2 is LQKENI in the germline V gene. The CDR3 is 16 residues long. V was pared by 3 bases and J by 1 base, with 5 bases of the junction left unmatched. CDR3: CASSPSGTENTGELFF. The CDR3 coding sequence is TGTGCCAGCTCACCCAGTGGGACAGAGAACACCGGGGAGCTGTTTTTT. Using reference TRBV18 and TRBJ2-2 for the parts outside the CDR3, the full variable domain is NAGVMQNPRHLVRRRGQEARLRCSPMKGHSHVYWYRQLPEEGLKFMVYLQKENIIDESGMPKERFSAEFPKEGPSILRIQQVVRGDSAAYFCASSPSGTENTGELFFGEGSRLTVL.